This entry is about one T cell receptor beta chain. Its specificity is not known. This specimen belongs to a study of T-cell memory formation after mild COVID-19. Whole-study context: TCR clustering was largely donor specific.

From the 5' RACE reads, TCRdb called clonotypes with MiXCR, one entry per CDR3 protein. The sample lists 350,000 to 450,000 distinct CDR3 sequences, 25% to 30% seen once, with roughly 14% in the top ten. Notes on the study in general: Whether day 37 second-wave clones are SARS-CoV-2-specific was not confirmed.

The germline V gene encodes CDR1 LGHNT and CDR2 FRNRAP. Deletions cut 5 bases from V and 0 bases from J, with 8 bases between. The CDR3 sequence is 13 residues long. The rearrangement uses TRBV12-5 and TRBJ2-7; no firm D call. The sequenced material came from PBMCs or a T cell subset sorted from them (not recorded which). This sequence was found in an adult woman who had mild COVID-19 (a few samples of this study predate the infection). Cell type and time point are not known. The CDR3 DNA reads as TGTGCTAGTGGTCGGACGGTCTCCTACGAGCAGTACTTC. Its translation: CASGRTVSYEQYF.